This TCR beta chain is drawn from a study of CD8+CD57+ T cells in acquired aplastic anemia (dated by TCRdb to the late 2010s). Turning to the overall study: Extracted DNA from sorted CD4+ and CD8+ cells averaged approximately 3 ug, ranging from roughly 0.2 to 30 ug. CD8+CD57+ expansion was defined as a frequency above the mean frequency observed in healthy subjects.

Profiling of TCR beta VDJ combinations and CDR3 sequences used genomic DNA as the template. An Illumina HiSeq 2000 was the platform used for TCR repertoire sequencing. On the authors' methods: TRBV/TRBJ rearrangement plots, CDR3 size and DJ length profiles, and Simpson's diversity index were used to assess repertoires. The most abundant DNA sequence in the deep sequencing data was taken as the immunodominant clone. CDR3 amino acid sequences were screened for sharing across subjects and compared with published repertoires and the VDJdb database. The public reads were reprocessed in TCRdb via fastp at Q25 and MiXCR, keeping in-frame beta chains. Rows are unified per CDR3 protein, each entry keeping the most common DNA and genes. TCRdb's processing, not the authors', yielded these V and J calls. A total of some 120,000 distinct CDR3 sequences appear in this sample, about 43% of them only once. The top ten constitute about 2.7% of the sample.

From the germline V gene (reference sequence), CDR1 is LNHNV and CDR2 is YYDKDF. The CDR3 has 14 amino acids, counting the end cysteine and phenylalanine. Of all the DNA, just the CDR3 is kept, 42 bases in frame from base 1. Cut back by 1 base and 9 bases, the V and J ends lie 13 bases apart. Flow cytometry had shown CD8+CD57+ cell expansion in the patients selected for sequencing. All patients had severe acquired aplastic anemia diagnosed by International Study of Aplastic Anemia and Agranulocytosis and Camitta criteria. No therapy had been received by the patients at the time of blood sampling. In this study, sorted CD4+ and CD8+ T cells from the blood of healthy subjects and of severe aplastic anemia patients had their TCR repertoires deep-sequenced. In the USA, patient enrollment took place under clinicaltrials.gov protocols 00001620, 01623167, 00001397, 00071045, 00081523 and 00961064. Ficoll-Paque density gradient centrifugation was used to isolate peripheral blood mononuclear cells. Before DNA extraction, CD4+ and CD8+ T cells were sorted by FACS or by magnetic beads.

Broad study findings and their caveats: Although 25 to 30 CD8+ CDR3 sequences were shared by patients and controls, these sequences appeared highly expressed in patients and within the immunodominant clones of patients. Patients and healthy controls showed no significant difference in CD8+ Simpson's diversity (P=0.060).

A word on this clonotype: The clone's antigen remains unknown. One base away there is no much larger clone; base qualities are not given.

The receptor comes from a human donor with aplastic anemia. The sequencing input was sorted CD4+, CD8+, or CD8+CD57+ T cells (not recorded which) from PBMCs. This sequence uses TRBV15 and TRBJ1-3, with the D gene call left open. The DNA sequence is TGTGCCACCAGCAGAGCTTTCTCGGGCGCCACCATATATTTT. It translates to CATSRAFSGATIYF.